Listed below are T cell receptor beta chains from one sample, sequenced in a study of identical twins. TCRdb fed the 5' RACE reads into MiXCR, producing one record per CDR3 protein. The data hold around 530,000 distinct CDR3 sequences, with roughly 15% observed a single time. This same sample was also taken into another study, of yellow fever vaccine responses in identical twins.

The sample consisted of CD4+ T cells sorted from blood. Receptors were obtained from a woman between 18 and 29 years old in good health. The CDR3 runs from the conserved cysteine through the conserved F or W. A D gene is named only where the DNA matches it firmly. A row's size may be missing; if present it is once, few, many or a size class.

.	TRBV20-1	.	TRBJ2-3	CSALPLEIGASSTDTQYF	TGCAGTGCTCTCCCGCTAGAGATAGGGGCGTCTAGCACAGATACGCAGTATTTT
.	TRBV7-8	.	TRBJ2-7	CASSFKRVLSYEQYF	TGTGCCAGCAGCTTCAAGCGGGTTCTTTCCTACGAGCAGTACTTC
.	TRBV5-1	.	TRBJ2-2	CASSLRLTETNTGELFF	TGCGCCAGCAGCTTGCGACTGACAGAAACGAACACCGGGGAGCTGTTTTTT
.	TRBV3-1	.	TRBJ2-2	CASSQDHTGELFF	TGTGCCAGCAGCCAAGATCACACCGGGGAGCTGTTTTTT
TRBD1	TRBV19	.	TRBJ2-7	CASSRGTGTPYEQYF	TGTGCCAGTAGTAGGGGGACAGGGACCCCCTACGAGCAGTACTTC
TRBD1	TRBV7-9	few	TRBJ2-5	CASSLWDRGQETQYF	TGTGCCAGCAGCTTATGGGACAGGGGACAAGAGACCCAGTACTTC
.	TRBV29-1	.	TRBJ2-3	CSAYFTYKTDTQYF	TGCAGCGCTTACTTTACATACAAAACAGATACGCAGTATTTT
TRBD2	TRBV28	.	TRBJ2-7	CASKTAGGTSAYEQYF	TGTGCCAGCAAAACGGCGGGCGGCACTAGCGCCTACGAGCAGTACTTC
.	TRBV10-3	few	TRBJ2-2	CAISDKPSNTGELFF	TGTGCCATCAGTGACAAGCCATCGAACACCGGGGAGCTGTTTTTT
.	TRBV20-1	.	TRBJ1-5	CSASSRGARPQHF	TGCAGTGCTAGTAGCAGGGGCGCCCGGCCCCAGCATTTT
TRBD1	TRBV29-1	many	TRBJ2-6	CSVEGQGGLSGANVLTF	TGCAGCGTTGAGGGACAGGGAGGCCTCTCTGGGGCCAACGTCCTGACTTTC
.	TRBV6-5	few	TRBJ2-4	CASSSRNIQYF	TGTGCCAGCAGTTCCAGAAACATTCAGTACTTC
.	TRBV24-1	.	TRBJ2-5	CATSDWQAQETQYF	TGTGCCACCAGTGATTGGCAGGCCCAAGAGACCCAGTACTTC
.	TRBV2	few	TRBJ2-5	CASSEDGGRLRGETQYF	TGTGCCAGCAGTGAAGATGGGGGGCGCCTCCGGGGAGAGACCCAGTACTTC
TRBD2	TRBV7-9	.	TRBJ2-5	CASSLPSGSHQETQYF	TGTGCCAGCAGCTTACCTAGCGGGAGCCACCAAGAGACCCAGTACTTC
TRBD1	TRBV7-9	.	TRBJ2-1	CASSLGLGTGVVFF	TGTGCCAGCAGCCTCGGTTTGGGAACAGGGGTGGTGTTCTTC
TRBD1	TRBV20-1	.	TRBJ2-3	CSARDWRQGFDTQYF	TGCAGTGCTAGAGATTGGAGACAGGGCTTCGATACGCAGTATTTT
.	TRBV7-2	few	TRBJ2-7	CASSLKLGHSDEQYF	TGTGCCAGCAGCTTAAAATTGGGGCACTCGGACGAGCAGTACTTC
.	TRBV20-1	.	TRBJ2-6	CSAQGANVLTF	TGCAGTGCTCAAGGGGCCAACGTCCTGACTTTC
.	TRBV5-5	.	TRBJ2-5	CASSLVTKETQYF	TGTGCCAGCAGCTTGGTAACCAAAGAGACCCAGTACTTC
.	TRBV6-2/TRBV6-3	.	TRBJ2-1	CASSYSKSQGNYYNEQFF	TGTGCCAGCAGTTACTCGAAATCTCAGGGCAACTACTACAATGAGCAGTTCTTC
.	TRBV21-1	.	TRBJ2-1	CARPVGGTEQFF	TGTGCCAGACCAGTGGGGGGGACTGAGCAGTTCTTC
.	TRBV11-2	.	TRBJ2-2	CASSSTSPTGELFF	TGTGCCAGCAGCTCGACTAGTCCCACCGGGGAGCTGTTTTTT
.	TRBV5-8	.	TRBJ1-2	CASSLFQGGYTF	TGTGCCAGCAGTCTGTTCCAGGGAGGCTACACCTTC
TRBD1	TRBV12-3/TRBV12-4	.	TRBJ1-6	CASTGGGSPLHF	TGTGCCAGCACAGGGGGCGGTTCACCCCTCCACTTT
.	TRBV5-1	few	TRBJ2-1	CASSLYRDTYNEQFF	TGCGCCAGCAGCTTGTACCGGGACACCTACAATGAGCAGTTCTTC